This T cell receptor (beta chain) was observed in a study of regulatory T cells in long-lasting Graves disease. Study-level results: TRBV28 was favored in persistent disease, as were TRBJ1-2 and TRBJ2-5. Persistent Graves' patients possessed reduced TCR diversity relative to recently diagnosed ones.

According to the study, TCR beta libraries were built with iRepertoire HTBI primers and CDR3-region Arm-PCR. TCRdb used MiXCR to reprocess the multiplex PCR reads, holding one entry per CDR3 protein. This table has approximately 690,000 distinct CDR3 sequences, about 32% appearing once. Losses at the gene ends were 8 bases for V and 8 bases for J; bases not matched to a gene: 9. The CDR3 runs to 13 residues. Germline lookup yields CDR1 MGHDK and CDR2 SYGVNS. The sample holds many counts of this clonotype. Its antigen is unidentified. Time point here: persistent/refractory GD, antithyroid drugs over 5 years with positive TRAb. There was RNA extracted from PBMCs, and the TCR library was made from it.

This clonotype was obtained from a female donor with Graves disease. The specimen comprised peripheral blood mononuclear cells (PBMCs), sampled when the disease was refractory, from a patient treated with antithyroid drugs. V gene TRBV25-1 combines with J gene TRBJ1-2; 9 bases map to TRBD1. CDR3 protein: CASSRDRVIGYTF. For the CDR3, the DNA is TGTGCCAGCTCTCGGGACAGGGTAATCGGCTACACCTTC.